What follows is one T cell receptor (beta chain) and its context. The target antigen is unknown. The CDR3 totals 13 residues. V dropped 8 bases and J dropped 4; count of bases not matched to a gene: 7. Germline-derived CDR1 and CDR2 are ENHRY and SYGVKD. This specimen belongs to a study of cytomegalovirus exposure and HLA in healthy donors. Broader study findings: TCR beta V- and J-gene trimming was later associated with a missense DCLRE1C variant. Presence/absence analyses assumed roughly uniform sequencing depth across donors.

The PCR ran on 60 Vbeta and 13 Jbeta primers. Clones were read by immunoSEQ multiplex PCR, and TCRdb kept only the in-frame ones, dropping some. The sample holds around 97,000 clones, roughly 70% seen once. The origin of this receptor is a woman aged 45-60 years in good health and CMV-seronegative. V is TRBV10-3 and J is TRBJ2-5, with TRBD2 matching over 7 bases. Sequencing was performed on PBMCs. CDR3 nucleotide sequence: TGTGCCATCGTCCGGGAGGCTGGAGAGACCCAGTACTTC. Translating it yields CAIVREAGETQYF.